These T cell receptor beta chains were read from a single sample in a study of cytomegalovirus exposure and HLA in healthy donors. The data were produced by immunoSEQ multiplex PCR, yet TCRdb's version contains in-frame clones alone and is incomplete. The sample yields over 200,000 clones, over 75% seen once. Input material: PBMCs. The source is a human donor in good health. Both conserved end residues are part of each CDR3. The D gene is left open where the match is weak. Expanded clones get a size class; other rows say once, few or many, or leave the size out.

once,TRBD2,TRBJ2-3,TRBV19,TGTGCCAGTAGTATACCGGCTAGCGGGAGGGGTGTGGATACGCAGTATTTT,CASSIPASGRGVDTQYF
-,TRBD1,TRBJ1-3,TRBV4-3,TGCGCCAGCAGCCAAGATCGGACAGGGGGCGCAAACACCATATATTTT,CASSQDRTGGANTIYF
-,-,TRBJ2-7,TRBV30,TGTGCCTGGAGTGTGAGGTACGAGCAGTACTTC,CAWSVRYEQYF
-,-,TRBJ1-1,TRBV9,TGTGCCAGCAGCCCGACCCCAGGGTCCCGCACTGAAGCTTTCTTT,CASSPTPGSRTEAFF
few,-,TRBJ1-3,TRBV9,TGTGCCAGCAGCGTAGGGGGCCAACATGGAAACACCATATATTTT,CASSVGGQHGNTIYF
-,-,TRBJ2-5,TRBV5-4,TGTGCCAGCAGCCGGAACCCCTATAGCGCCCTAAAGCAAGAGACCCAGTACTTC,CASSRNPYSALKQETQYF
-,-,TRBJ1-6,TRBV6-5,TGTGCCAGCAGTCGAGGCCCGATCGCTAATTCACCCCTCCACTTT,CASSRGPIANSPLHF
-,TRBD1,TRBJ1-4,TRBV6-6,TGTGCCAGCACGACAGGGGCTAATGAAAAACTGTTTTTT,CASTTGANEKLFF
-,TRBD1,TRBJ1-1,TRBV6-5,TGTGCCAGCAGTTATCGACAGGGCGGCACTGAAGCTTTCTTT,CASSYRQGGTEAFF
-,TRBD1,TRBJ2-6,TRBV23-1,TGCGCCAGCAGTCACCCTAGACAGGGGGGAATCTCTGGGGCCAACGTCCTGACTTTC,CASSHPRQGGISGANVLTF
-,TRBD2,TRBJ2-7,TRBV4-3,TGCGCCAGCAGCCCCTCTATCGGGAGGGCCTACGAGCAGTACTTC,CASSPSIGRAYEQYF
-,TRBD1,TRBJ1-1,TRBV11-3,TGTGCCAGCAGCCCCAGGGACAGGGTGAAGGAAGCTTTCTTT,CASSPRDRVKEAFF
-,TRBD2,TRBJ2-4,TRBV7-6,TGTGCCAGCAGCCCCGGAACTAGCGGGAGTCTGTCCATTCAGTACTTC,CASSPGTSGSLSIQYF
-,-,TRBJ2-1,TRBV28,TGTGCCAGCAGCACTACACTAGCCAATGAGCAGTTCTTC,CASSTTLANEQFF
-,TRBD1,TRBJ1-5,TRBV19,TGTGCCAGTCGGTACGGGGCAGGGGGTAGCAATCAGCCCCAGCATTTT,CASRYGAGGSNQPQHF
-,TRBD1,TRBJ1-3,TRBV18,TGTGCCAGCTCAACTCCCGGGACAGAGGGAAACACCATATATTTT,CASSTPGTEGNTIYF
-,-,TRBJ1-1,TRBV6-1,TGTGCCAGCAGTGACTCTAGTCGGACTGAAGCTTTCTTT,CASSDSSRTEAFF
-,-,TRBJ2-1,TRBV15,TGTGCCACCAGTAGAGATGCCGGGCAGGGCCTGTTCTTC,CATSRDAGQGLFF
-,-,TRBJ2-7,TRBV4-1,TGCGCCAGCAGCCGGCTACCAGGCTACGAGCAGTACTTC,CASSRLPGYEQYF
-,-,TRBJ1-4,TRBV9,TGTGCCAGCAGCGTAAGAGGAGCGGCTAATGAAAAACTGTTTTTT,CASSVRGAANEKLFF
once,-,TRBJ2-2,TRBV7-6,TGTGCCAGCAGCTTCGCGGGAACGGCCACCGGGGAGCTGTTTTTT,CASSFAGTATGELFF
-,-,TRBJ2-5,TRBV7-6,TGTGCCAGCAGCTTAGCAGGGGGGGTTGAAGAGACCCAGTACTTC,CASSLAGGVEETQYF
-,-,TRBJ1-4,TRBV27,TGTGCCAGCAGTCCCGGGAGGGCTAATGAAAAACTGTTTTTT,CASSPGRANEKLFF
-,-,TRBJ2-7,TRBV4-1,TGCGCCAGCAGCCAAACTCAGGGGACCTACGAGCAGTACTTC,CASSQTQGTYEQYF
-,-,TRBJ2-5,TRBV2,TGTGCCAGCAGTGACAGACTTCAAGAGACCCAGTACTTC,CASSDRLQETQYF
-,TRBD2,TRBJ2-7,TRBV13,TGTGCCAGCAGCGCCAGGACTAGCTCCTACGAGCAGTACTTC,CASSARTSSYEQYF
-,TRBD1,TRBJ1-1,TRBV5-1,TGCGCCAGCAGCCTTGGACAGGGCGGGCTGAACACTGAAGCTTTCTTT,CASSLGQGGLNTEAFF
few,-,TRBJ2-7,TRBV14,TGTGCCAGCAGTTGGGGGCCCGGAGTCTACGAGCAGTACTTC,CASSWGPGVYEQYF
once,-,TRBJ1-1,TRBV28,TGTGCCAGCACCTTTTTATCTAAATCTGTCGACACTGAAGCTTTCTTT,CASTFLSKSVDTEAFF
-,TRBD1,TRBJ1-2,TRBV2,TGTGCCAGCAGTGCGGACAGGGGGCAAGGCTACACCTTC,CASSADRGQGYTF
-,-,TRBJ1-3,TRBV28,TGTGCCAGCGACTCGAGCTCTGGAAACACCATATATTTT,CASDSSSGNTIYF
-,-,TRBJ2-1,TRBV18,TGTGCCAGCTCACCTTGGAGTGATGAGCAGTTCTTC,CASSPWSDEQFF
-,TRBD2,TRBJ2-1,TRBV7-9,TGTGCCAGCAGAATGGGACCGGGACTAGCGGCCAATGAGCAGTTCTTC,CASRMGPGLAANEQFF
-,TRBD1,TRBJ2-1,TRBV9,TGTGCCAGCAGCGTTGGACAGGGGACTGAGCAGTTCTTC,CASSVGQGTEQFF
once,TRBD1,TRBJ2-1,TRBV5-1,TGCGCCAGCAGCTTCGGACAGGGACACAATGAGCAGTTCTTC,CASSFGQGHNEQFF
once,-,TRBJ1-2,TRBV28,TGTGCCAGCAGTCCCACCTCCGGGTCTGGTGGCTACACCTTC,CASSPTSGSGGYTF
-,-,TRBJ1-2,TRBV19,TGTGCCAGTAGTATAGAGTACAACGATGGTTCATCTAACTATGGCTACACCTTC,CASSIEYNDGSSNYGYTF
-,-,TRBJ2-5,TRBV7-2,TGTGCCAGCAGCTTAGCGCGAGGCAGGGTGGGGAAGGAGACCCAGTACTTC,CASSLARGRVGKETQYF
-,TRBD1,TRBJ1-2,TRBV7-9,TGTGCCAGCAGTAGACAGGGGGGAAACTATGGCTACACCTTC,CASSRQGGNYGYTF
-,-,TRBJ1-2,TRBV27,TGTGCCAGCAGTTTTTTGGGAGAGGACTATGGCTACACCTTC,CASSFLGEDYGYTF
-,TRBD1,TRBJ2-1,TRBV29-1,TGCAGCGTTGAAGGAGGGACAGGTCCCAATGAGCAGTTCTTC,CSVEGGTGPNEQFF
-,-,TRBJ1-2,TRBV29-1,TGCAGCGTTGAGGCGCAGACCGAGGGATATGGCTACACCTTC,CSVEAQTEGYGYTF
-,TRBD1,TRBJ2-7,TRBV5-5,TGTGCCAGCAGCTTAGGGGACAGGGTCAACGAGCAGTACTTC,CASSLGDRVNEQYF
-,-,TRBJ1-4,TRBV5-8,TGTGCCAGCAGCTTGCCCAGGGTAGGGGATGAAAAACTGTTTTTT,CASSLPRVGDEKLFF
-,-,TRBJ1-1,TRBV12-5,TGTGCTAGTGGTTACAGGTCCGTGGGTGAAGCTTTCTTT,CASGYRSVGEAFF
-,TRBD1,TRBJ2-7,TRBV28,TGTGCCAGCAGGAACCGCGGGACAGGCTCCTACGAGCAGTACTTC,CASRNRGTGSYEQYF
-,TRBD1,TRBJ1-1,TRBV6-5,TGTGCCAGCAGAAAACAGGGGGCGCTGGGCACTGAAGCTTTCTTT,CASRKQGALGTEAFF